The T cell receptor beta chain under discussion was sequenced for a study of beta chain features in type 1 diabetes. About the study: Patients were similar to healthy donors in age and gender (as well as in cell yields). The study's findings and limits: Patients with Type 1 diabetes showed moderately but significantly shorter TCRB CDR3s in all four CD4+ subsets. Insertions were fewer and deletions more numerous at VDJ junctions in type 1 diabetes patients.

In germline, CDR1 is SGHNT, CDR2 YYREEE (reference sequence). This CDR3 region has 13 residues. The V and J ends lost 2 bases and 9 bases respectively, with 13 bases between them. As to this clone: The target antigen is unknown.

Only one heparinised blood draw was taken per donor, and its volume averaged approximately 120 mL. As every portion of the isolated RNA was reverse transcribed, the sequencing read expressed TCRB transcripts. Using immunoSEQ multiplex PCR, the repertoire was profiled, and TCRdb retains in-frame clones only, with some absent. The sample holds over 650,000 clones, over 12% seen once. The chain links TRBV5-4 to TRBJ2-3; D is possibly TRBD2 (5 bases). The sample consisted of naive CD4+ T cells from blood. This receptor was taken from a man aged 18 to 29 with type 1 diabetes. The CDR3 DNA reads TGTGCCAGCAGCTTTTCTAGCCTGGTAACGCAGTATTTT. It is translated as CASSFSSLVTQYF. The complete variable domain, with remaining parts taken from reference TRBV5-4 and TRBJ2-3, reads ETGVTQSPTHLIKTRGQQVTLRCSSQSGHNTVSWYQQALGQGPQFIFQYYREEENGRGNFPPRFSGLQFPNYSSELNVNALELDDSALYLCASSFSSLVTQYFGPGTRLTVL.